This is a list of T cell receptor beta chains from one sample in a study of blood T cell repertoires in COVID-19. The repertoire was sequenced with immunoSEQ multiplex PCR; TCRdb's copy has only in-frame clones and lacks some. Counted here are some 150,000 clones, around nine tenths occurring once; the ten biggest clones make up roughly 1.4%. The specimen sequenced was peripheral blood. The receptors derive from a woman aged 60-75 years with acute or convalescent COVID-19. Both conserved end residues are part of each CDR3. The D gene is left open where the match is weak. Expanded clones are given a class, and other clones once, few, many or no size at all.

NA	TRBJ2-2	once	TRBV7-9	TGTGCCAGCAGCTTCAGGCAGGTCGACACCGGGGAGCTGTTTTTT	CASSFRQVDTGELFF
TRBD1	TRBJ1-1	NA	TRBV29-1	TGCAGCGTTGTCAAGGGGGCGGACACTGAAGCTTTCTTT	CSVVKGADTEAFF
NA	TRBJ2-2	NA	TRBV3-1/TRBV3-2	TGTGCCAGCAGCCCTCGACTAGAATCTAGCACCGGGGAGCTGTTTTTT	CASSPRLESSTGELFF
NA	TRBJ2-4	NA	TRBV4-3	TGCGCCAGCAGCCAAGGGGCTACGTCTATGGAAAACATTCAGTACTTC	CASSQGATSMENIQYF
NA	TRBJ1-4	NA	TRBV4-3	TGCGCCAGCAGCCAAGAAGGGGGGGGTAATGAAAAACTGTTTTTT	CASSQEGGGNEKLFF
TRBD2	TRBJ2-3	NA	TRBV28	TGTGCCAGCAGTTTAGCTGCTAGCGGGGACACAGATACGCAGTATTTT	CASSLAASGDTDTQYF
TRBD2	TRBJ2-3	NA	TRBV7-9	TGTGCCAGCAGCTCGGGACTAGCGGGGGCACGAGGTGGAGATACGCAGTATTTT	CASSSGLAGARGGDTQYF
TRBD2	TRBJ2-2	NA	TRBV5-1	TGCGCCAGCAGCTCACTAGCGGGGGGCACCGGGGAGCTGTTTTTT	CASSSLAGGTGELFF
TRBD2	TRBJ2-7	NA	TRBV6-5	TGTGCCAGCACCCGACTAGCGGGGGGGCCGTACGAGCAGTACTTC	CASTRLAGGPYEQYF
NA	TRBJ1-1	NA	TRBV5-1	TGCGCCAGCAGCTTGCAGGGGTCGAACACTGAAGCTTTCTTT	CASSLQGSNTEAFF
TRBD1	TRBJ1-5	NA	TRBV4-1	TGCGCCAGCAGCCTGCGTGGGACAGGGGTAAGCAATCAGCCCCAGCATTTT	CASSLRGTGVSNQPQHF
TRBD2	TRBJ2-3	NA	TRBV4-2	TGTGCCAGCAGCCAAGGAATTAGCGGGGGGTCCACAGATACGCAGTATTTT	CASSQGISGGSTDTQYF
TRBD1	TRBJ1-1	NA	TRBV5-5	TGTGCCAGCAGCTACAGGGGTGGCACTGAAGCTTTCTTT	CASSYRGGTEAFF
NA	TRBJ1-2	once	TRBV19	TGTGCCAGTTCGTCGTCAGTGAAATTGTTCTATGGCTACACCTTC	CASSSSVKLFYGYTF
NA	TRBJ1-5	NA	TRBV19	TGTGCCAGCCCGGACAGCGGAGACAATCAGCCCCAGCATTTT	CASPDSGDNQPQHF
NA	TRBJ1-3	once	TRBV30	TGTGCCTGGAATCGGGGAGCTGGAAACACCATATATTTT	CAWNRGAGNTIYF
NA	TRBJ1-1	NA	TRBV13	TGTGCCAGCAGCTTACGTGTAAACACTGAAGCTTTCTTT	CASSLRVNTEAFF
NA	TRBJ2-2	NA	TRBV5-1	TGCGCCAGCAGCTTTGACAGAGAGACCGGGGAGCTGTTTTTT	CASSFDRETGELFF
TRBD1	TRBJ1-2	NA	TRBV6-5	TGTGCCAGCAGTTCCAGGACAGGAGCTGGCTATGGCTACACCTTC	CASSSRTGAGYGYTF
NA	TRBJ1-2	NA	TRBV30	TGTGCCTGGAGTGTATCGAGGGGGGGCGGCTACACCTTC	CAWSVSRGGGYTF
TRBD2	TRBJ2-5	NA	TRBV19	TGTGCCAGTACTCATACGGCTAGCGGTGGGCAAGAGACCCAGTACTTC	CASTHTASGGQETQYF
TRBD2	TRBJ2-3	once	TRBV27	TGTGCCAGCAGTTTAGGCGTAGTAGCGGGGGCCACAGATACGCAGTATTTT	CASSLGVVAGATDTQYF
NA	TRBJ1-6	NA	TRBV5-1	TGCGCCAGCAGCTTGGGAGACGTAATAGCTTCACCCCTCCACTTT	CASSLGDVIASPLHF
NA	TRBJ1-4	NA	TRBV6-1	TGTGCCAGCAGTGACGCAGGGGCGGGTGAAAAACTGTTTTTT	CASSDAGAGEKLFF
NA	TRBJ2-3	NA	TRBV7-2	TGTGCCAGCAGCCTAATTCAAGGAGGGGGCCGGCTCGCAGATACGCAGTATTTT	CASSLIQGGGRLADTQYF
NA	TRBJ1-2	NA	TRBV18	TGTGCCAGCTCCTCGGATAAGGGAGACTATGGCTACACCTTC	CASSSDKGDYGYTF
NA	TRBJ2-3	NA	TRBV24-1	TGTGCCACCTCCGACTCCACAGATACGCAGTATTTT	CATSDSTDTQYF
TRBD1	TRBJ2-2	NA	TRBV28	TGTGCCAGCAGTCCCGGACAGGGGAGGGACACCGGGGAGCTGTTTTTT	CASSPGQGRDTGELFF
NA	TRBJ2-1	NA	TRBV7-8	TGTGCCAGCAGCCAAGCAGGGGCCCAGTACAATGAGCAGTTCTTC	CASSQAGAQYNEQFF
NA	TRBJ2-7	NA	TRBV9	TGTGCCAGCAGCGTCTCCCGTTCGACAGTCTACGAGCAGTACTTC	CASSVSRSTVYEQYF
NA	TRBJ1-1	once	TRBV19	TGTGCCAGTAGTCTGTCGGCACGGGCGGGCACTGAAGCTTTCTTT	CASSLSARAGTEAFF
TRBD1	TRBJ2-7	few	TRBV5-1	TGCGCCAGCAGCTCGGGACAGGGGCAACCCAACGAGCAGTACTTC	CASSSGQGQPNEQYF
NA	TRBJ1-3	NA	TRBV5-1	TGCGCCAGCTCCCAAAGCCCTCTGATCTCTGGAAACACCATATATTTT	CASSQSPLISGNTIYF
TRBD1	TRBJ1-6	NA	TRBV19	TGTGCCAGTAGTATTAGGACAGGGGAATCACCCCTCCACTTT	CASSIRTGESPLHF
NA	TRBJ2-7	NA	TRBV6-2/TRBV6-3	TGTGCCAGCAGTTACTCGGCAGATATCCTGGACGAGCAGTACTTC	CASSYSADILDEQYF
NA	TRBJ1-2	NA	TRBV18	TGTGCCAGCTCACCACCCGCAGAAAACTATGGCTACACCTTC	CASSPPAENYGYTF
NA	TRBJ1-4	NA	TRBV6-2/TRBV6-3	TGTGCCAGCAGTTCCAGACTGGGAGGTGAAAAACTGTTTTTT	CASSSRLGGEKLFF
TRBD1	TRBJ2-7	NA	TRBV6-5	TGTGCCAGCAGGATCAGGGGGCTCGAGCAGTACTTC	CASRIRGLEQYF
NA	TRBJ1-2	few	TRBV7-9	TGTGCCAGCAGCTTCCAGGACGGACTCTATGGCTACACCTTC	CASSFQDGLYGYTF
TRBD1	TRBJ2-7	NA	TRBV18	TGTGCCAGCTCACCACTCGGGCCGGGACAGGGGGCTTGGGAGCAGTACTTC	CASSPLGPGQGAWEQYF
NA	TRBJ2-2	NA	TRBV4-1	TGCGCCAGCAGCCAAGTGGGGAGCAGTGCCGGGGAGCTGTTTTTT	CASSQVGSSAGELFF
TRBD1	TRBJ1-1	NA	TRBV7-3	TGTGCCAGCAGCCAAAGCTCAGGGGGCGATGCTTTCTTT	CASSQSSGGDAFF
NA	TRBJ2-3	NA	TRBV10-3	TGTGCCATCAGTGAGGTCAGTAGCACAGATACGCAGTATTTT	CAISEVSSTDTQYF